Presented here are 2 T cell receptor beta chains from one specimen sequenced in a study of T-cell memory formation after mild COVID-19. One entry per CDR3 protein, called by TCRdb with MiXCR from the 5' RACE reads. The sample yields 350,000 to 500,000 distinct CDR3 sequences, 18% seen once. The specimen was PBMCs or a T cell subset sorted from them (not recorded which). The receptors were gathered from a man between 18 and 29 years old who had mild COVID-19 (a few samples of this study predate the infection). Cell type and time point are not known.

This clonotype has more than one count but fewer than ten. The genes are TRBV20-1 and TRBJ2-7; D may correspond to TRBD1 or TRBD2 (5 bases each). V lost 3 bases to trimming and J lost 0 bases, with 12 bases between them. The CDR3 extends over 14 amino acids. CDR1 and CDR2 from the germline V gene are DFQATT and SNEGSKA (reference sequence). CDR3 nucleotide sequence: TGCAGTGCTAGGTCCGGGGCCTACTCCTACGAGCAGTACTTC. Its translation: CSARSGAYSYEQYF.

This clonotype appeared a few times. V and J are TRBV14 and TRBJ1-2, with D possibly TRBD1 on 5 matching bases. V lost 1 base and J lost 7, with 13 bases in between. The germline CDR1 and CDR2 sequences are SGHDN and FVKESK. There are 14 residues in the CDR3. CDR3 residues: CASSQAGRGFGYTF. CDR3 nucleotide sequence: TGTGCCAGCAGCCAAGCGGGGAGGGGTTTTGGCTACACCTTC.